These T cell receptor beta chains were read from a single sample in a study of shared clonotypes between healthy human individuals. Repertoires were generated with immunoSEQ multiplex PCR, while TCRdb's copy carries only in-frame clones and drops some. The sample holds some 1 million clones, 70% to 80% seen once. Sequenced input: memory CD4+ T cells sorted from blood. All receptors derive from a man between 18 and 29 years old in good health. Each CDR3 is given with its conserved first and last residue. The order of the fields is V gene, D gene, J gene, CDR3 protein. D genes are given only for firm matches.

v_gene: TRBV6-5
d_gene: -
j_gene: TRBJ2-7
CDR3aa: CASSYLGEQYF

v_gene: TRBV4-2
d_gene: TRBD1
j_gene: TRBJ1-1
CDR3aa: CASSPRDRANTEAFF

v_gene: TRBV19
d_gene: -
j_gene: TRBJ1-2
CDR3aa: CASRDGSRSYGYTF

v_gene: TRBV25-1
d_gene: -
j_gene: TRBJ2-5
CDR3aa: CASSGPDSPRGETQYF

v_gene: TRBV30
d_gene: TRBD1
j_gene: TRBJ1-1
CDR3aa: CAWRKGTGGTEAFF

v_gene: TRBV27
d_gene: -
j_gene: TRBJ1-2
CDR3aa: CASSLRPQVGSYGYTF

v_gene: TRBV12-5
d_gene: TRBD1
j_gene: TRBJ1-3
CDR3aa: CASGLDSGPGGSGNTIYF

v_gene: TRBV2
d_gene: TRBD2
j_gene: TRBJ2-1
CDR3aa: CASSGRAGGPINEQFF

v_gene: TRBV28
d_gene: -
j_gene: TRBJ2-3
CDR3aa: CASSFAPSRTDTQYF

v_gene: TRBV7-2
d_gene: TRBD1
j_gene: TRBJ2-5
CDR3aa: CASSQGTGNQETQYF

v_gene: TRBV5-1
d_gene: -
j_gene: TRBJ2-3
CDR3aa: CASSVDLSAGSTDTQYF

v_gene: TRBV11-2
d_gene: -
j_gene: TRBJ2-2
CDR3aa: CASSFRGTNTGELFF

v_gene: TRBV28
d_gene: -
j_gene: TRBJ2-6
CDR3aa: CASSSAELSSGANVLTF

v_gene: TRBV6-5
d_gene: -
j_gene: TRBJ2-7
CDR3aa: CASSYSGTAPSYEQYF

v_gene: TRBV5-1
d_gene: -
j_gene: TRBJ2-5
CDR3aa: CASSLVGTDQETQYF

v_gene: TRBV10-3
d_gene: TRBD2
j_gene: TRBJ2-1
CDR3aa: CAISEFLAGGGGEQFF

v_gene: TRBV9
d_gene: TRBD2
j_gene: TRBJ2-7
CDR3aa: CASSESGGSYEQYF

v_gene: TRBV19
d_gene: -
j_gene: TRBJ2-7
CDR3aa: CASSPGTIEPYEQYF

v_gene: TRBV5-4
d_gene: TRBD2
j_gene: TRBJ2-7
CDR3aa: CASSVSGGTQEQYF

v_gene: TRBV7-9
d_gene: TRBD2
j_gene: TRBJ2-1
CDR3aa: CASSPTSGGNYNEQFF

v_gene: TRBV2
d_gene: TRBD1
j_gene: TRBJ2-7
CDR3aa: CASTRDSYEQYF

v_gene: TRBV9
d_gene: TRBD1
j_gene: TRBJ1-2
CDR3aa: CASSADRGDYGYTF

v_gene: TRBV29-1
d_gene: -
j_gene: TRBJ1-1
CDR3aa: CSTRETEAFF

v_gene: TRBV10-3
d_gene: -
j_gene: TRBJ2-5
CDR3aa: CAISDGGQETQYF

v_gene: TRBV7-9
d_gene: -
j_gene: TRBJ1-1
CDR3aa: CASSLKEGTEAFF

v_gene: TRBV2
d_gene: -
j_gene: TRBJ1-2
CDR3aa: CASSEREGGYGYTF

v_gene: TRBV28
d_gene: -
j_gene: TRBJ2-1
CDR3aa: CASTYYTENEQFF

v_gene: TRBV5-6
d_gene: -
j_gene: TRBJ2-2
CDR3aa: CASSRWSANTGELFF

v_gene: TRBV7-3
d_gene: -
j_gene: TRBJ2-3
CDR3aa: CASSKTNPPDTQYF

v_gene: TRBV27
d_gene: TRBD1
j_gene: TRBJ1-2
CDR3aa: CASTKDREYGYTF

v_gene: TRBV27
d_gene: -
j_gene: TRBJ1-6
CDR3aa: CASSFLQGPIHF

v_gene: TRBV6-4
d_gene: TRBD1
j_gene: TRBJ1-1
CDR3aa: CASRKGGNSPEAFF

v_gene: TRBV6-1
d_gene: -
j_gene: TRBJ2-2
CDR3aa: CASSEAWELFF

v_gene: TRBV5-1
d_gene: -
j_gene: TRBJ2-7
CDR3aa: CASSLGLDNYEQYF

v_gene: TRBV10-3
d_gene: -
j_gene: TRBJ1-1
CDR3aa: CAISESGQMNTEAFF

v_gene: TRBV30
d_gene: TRBD2
j_gene: TRBJ2-2
CDR3aa: CAWSRGLARTGELFF

v_gene: TRBV9
d_gene: -
j_gene: TRBJ2-1
CDR3aa: CASSVAEGSYNEQFF

v_gene: TRBV9
d_gene: TRBD2
j_gene: TRBJ2-7
CDR3aa: CASSRTSGSVYEQYF

v_gene: TRBV21-1
d_gene: -
j_gene: TRBJ1-1
CDR3aa: CARRGNGGGQEVNTEAFF

v_gene: TRBV5-4
d_gene: -
j_gene: TRBJ1-1
CDR3aa: CASSNRNTEAFF